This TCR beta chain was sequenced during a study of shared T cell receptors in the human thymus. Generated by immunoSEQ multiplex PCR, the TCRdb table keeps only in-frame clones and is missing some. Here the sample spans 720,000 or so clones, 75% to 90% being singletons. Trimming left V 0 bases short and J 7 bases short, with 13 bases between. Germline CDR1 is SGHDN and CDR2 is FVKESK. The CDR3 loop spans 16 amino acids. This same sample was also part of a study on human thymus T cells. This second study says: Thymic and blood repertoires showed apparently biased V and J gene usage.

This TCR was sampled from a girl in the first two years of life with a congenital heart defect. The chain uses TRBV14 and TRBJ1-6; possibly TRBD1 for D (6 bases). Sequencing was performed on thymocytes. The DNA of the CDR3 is TGTGCCAGCAGCCAAGAGTCAAAGGGGGAAAATTCACCCCTCCACTTT. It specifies CASSQESKGENSPLHF.